A selection of T cell receptor beta chains follows, all from one sample in a study of blood T cell repertoires in COVID-19. TCRdb's copy holds only in-frame clones and misses some; the assay was immunoSEQ multiplex PCR. The profile shows about 330,000 clones, 86% of them singletons. What was sequenced was peripheral blood. The receptors derive from a woman aged 50 to 60 with acute or convalescent COVID-19. CDR3s include the opening cysteine and the closing phenylalanine or tryptophan. A D gene is named only where the DNA matches it firmly. Size tells how often a clone was seen (once, few, many) or the class of an expanded clone, and some rows leave it out.

J | V | size | D | CDR3 | DNA
TRBJ2-1 | TRBV10-3 | once | . | CAISDASISYNEQFF | TGTGCCATCAGTGACGCTAGCATCTCCTACAATGAGCAGTTCTTC
TRBJ1-5 | TRBV27 | . | . | CASSAQGYGNQPQHF | TGTGCCAGCAGTGCTCAGGGATACGGCAATCAGCCCCAGCATTTT
TRBJ1-6 | TRBV7-2 | . | . | CASSLKRYLDSPLHF | TGTGCCAGCAGCTTAAAGAGATATTTGGATTCACCCCTCCACTTT
TRBJ2-1 | TRBV19 | few | . | CASSRRRAEQFF | TGTGCCAGTAGTCGCCGGAGGGCCGAGCAGTTCTTC
TRBJ2-1 | TRBV19 | once | TRBD1 | CASIGQGAYNEQFF | TGTGCCAGTATAGGACAGGGGGCCTACAATGAGCAGTTCTTC
TRBJ1-6 | TRBV27 | . | . | CASSLSGQNSPLHF | TGTGCCAGCAGTCTCTCCGGACAGAATTCACCCCTCCACTTT
TRBJ2-5 | TRBV10-3 | . | . | CAISGFGSGQETQYF | TGTGCCATCAGTGGTTTTGGTAGCGGACAAGAGACCCAGTACTTC
TRBJ2-2 | TRBV9 | . | . | CASSASLGRPNTGELFF | TGTGCCAGCAGCGCTAGCCTTGGCAGACCGAACACCGGGGAGCTGTTTTTT
TRBJ2-5 | TRBV11-2 | . | TRBD2 | CASSLVPTSGTIQETQYF | TGTGCCAGCAGCTTAGTCCCTACTAGCGGGACCATCCAAGAGACCCAGTACTTC
TRBJ1-5 | TRBV18 | . | . | CASSPPGTIGQPQHF | TGTGCCAGCTCACCACCCGGGACAATCGGTCAGCCCCAGCATTTT
TRBJ2-5 | TRBV5-1 | . | TRBD2 | CASSKIPGLPPQYF | TGCGCCAGCAGCAAAATCCCGGGACTACCCCCCCAGTACTTC
TRBJ2-3 | TRBV15 | . | . | CATSRDSRSDTQYF | TGTGCCACCAGCAGAGATTCTCGTTCAGATACGCAGTATTTT
TRBJ2-5 | TRBV5-4 | . | . | CASSSTGQETQYF | TGTGCCAGCAGCTCCACGGGGCAAGAGACCCAGTACTTC
TRBJ1-1 | TRBV6-6 | . | . | CASIRGSNTEAFF | TGTGCCAGCATCCGGGGTTCGAACACTGAAGCTTTCTTT
TRBJ2-7 | TRBV6-5 | . | TRBD2 | CASSYSRASGTYEQYF | TGTGCCAGCAGTTATAGTCGGGCTAGCGGAACCTACGAGCAGTACTTC
TRBJ2-3 | TRBV5-1 | . | TRBD2 | CASSLLSGRGTDTQYF | TGCGCCAGCAGCTTGCTGTCAGGGAGGGGCACAGATACGCAGTATTTT
TRBJ1-3 | TRBV7-9 | . | TRBD1 | CASSTQQGRNTIYF | TGTGCCAGCAGCACGCAACAGGGGAGAAACACCATATATTTT
TRBJ2-7 | TRBV28 | . | . | CASSLFGYSHDEQYF | TGTGCCAGCAGTTTATTTGGATACAGCCACGACGAGCAGTACTTC
TRBJ2-1 | TRBV7-3 | once | TRBD2 | CASSLGLAAYNEQFF | TGTGCCAGCAGCTTAGGGCTAGCGGCCTACAATGAGCAGTTCTTC
TRBJ1-3 | TRBV9 | . | . | CASSDGRGNTIYF | TGTGCCAGCAGTGACGGGAGAGGAAACACCATATATTTT
TRBJ1-5 | TRBV6-2/TRBV6-3 | . | TRBD1 | CASSSLTGGPEYSNQPQHF | TGTGCCAGCAGTTCTCTGACAGGGGGCCCAGAATATAGCAATCAGCCCCAGCATTTT
TRBJ2-2 | TRBV27 | . | TRBD1 | CASSFRGTGNTGELFF | TGTGCCAGCAGTTTCAGGGGGACAGGGAACACCGGGGAGCTGTTTTTT
TRBJ1-5 | TRBV7-2 | . | . | CASSLKVGRWQPQHF | TGTGCCAGCAGCTTAAAGGTTGGGAGGTGGCAGCCCCAGCATTTT
TRBJ2-3 | TRBV28 | . | TRBD2 | CASSSLPRLAGGLHTQYF | TGTGCCAGCAGTTCACTACCCCGCCTCGCGGGAGGTTTACATACGCAGTATTTT